This T cell receptor beta chain was found in a study of blood T cell repertoires in COVID-19. Trimming shortened V by 3 bases and J by 1 base, and 7 bases separated the two germline ends. Germline V lookup: CDR1 DFQATT, CDR2 SNEGSKA (reference sequence). The length of the CDR3 is 13 residues. Repertoires were generated with immunoSEQ multiplex PCR, while TCRdb's copy carries only in-frame clones and drops some. The table includes some 320,000 clones, more than 90% detected once. This TCR was recovered from a woman in her thirties who had been exposed to COVID-19. Sequenced material: PBMCs or T cells enriched from blood (not recorded which). This chain links TRBV20-1 with TRBJ1-3; D is uncertain. CDR3 region: CSASFRSGNTIYF. CDR3 sequence (DNA): TGCAGTGCTAGTTTCCGTTCTGGAAACACCATATATTTT.